This T cell receptor beta chain was sequenced in a study of blood T cell repertoires in COVID-19. Study context: Material from acute and convalescent COVID-19 was sourced from the United States, Italy and Spain.

Enrolled during active infection, Seattle patients were then followed longitudinally. Original methodology: The assay estimated nucleated cells by amplifying reference gene primers. Sequencing used immunoSEQ multiplex PCR; TCRdb keeps in-frame clones, though not all of them. From that table come the V and J calls and clone size; the DNA was used to work out D and trimming. The sample has 300,000 to 450,000 clones; around 87% are singletons. The V gene's germline CDR1 is PRHDT and CDR2 FYEKMQ (reference sequence). Deletions cut 4 bases from V and 6 bases from J, with 20 bases between. CDR3 length: 16 amino acids.

The sequencing sample was made of peripheral blood. This TCR was recovered from a woman aged 55 to 70 with COVID-19, enrolled during active disease. This chain joins TRBV13 and TRBJ2-3; tentative D call: TRBD2 (6 bases). The CDR3 protein is CASSSPLADYVDTQYF. Written as DNA, the CDR3 is TGTGCCAGCAGCTCCCCTTTAGCGGACTACGTGGATACGCAGTATTTT.